This TCR beta chain was identified in a study of blood T cells in healthy people across ages. Trimming removed 3 bases from V and 5 bases from J, with 8 bases in between. Germline CDR1 and CDR2: SGHTA and FQGNSA. This CDR3 has 13 amino acids. In this sample, this clonotype turned up a few times. What it binds is not known. Combining a sample-barcoded 5' primer with a J-beta primer mix, a second PCR ran for roughly 6 to 12 cycles. Each cDNA molecule, via a template-switch adaptor with 12 random nucleotides, was tagged. MiXCR was run by TCRdb on the 5' RACE reads, yielding one entry per CDR3 protein. The data hold about 1.8 million distinct CDR3 sequences, with roughly 50% observed a single time. The study drew donors from healthy Caucasian individuals in Russia aged roughly 6 to 100. Broader study findings: Unsorted PBMCs blocked a conclusive comparison of naive and antigen-experienced cells.

This clonotype originated in a woman in her thirties or forties in good health. The chain is built from TRBV7-2 and TRBJ2-1; unclear D gene. Sequenced input: blood. Here the CDR3 DNA reads TGTGCCAGCAGCTTCGCAGAGGACAATGAGCAGTTCTTC. Protein: CASSFAEDNEQFF. The variable domain in full, completed from reference TRBV7-2 and TRBJ2-1, reads GAGVSQSPSNKVTEKGKDVELRCDPISGHTALYWYRQSLGQGLEFLIYFQGNSAPDKSGLPSDRFSAERTGGSVSTLTIQRTQQEDSAVYLCASSFAEDNEQFFGPGTRLTVL.